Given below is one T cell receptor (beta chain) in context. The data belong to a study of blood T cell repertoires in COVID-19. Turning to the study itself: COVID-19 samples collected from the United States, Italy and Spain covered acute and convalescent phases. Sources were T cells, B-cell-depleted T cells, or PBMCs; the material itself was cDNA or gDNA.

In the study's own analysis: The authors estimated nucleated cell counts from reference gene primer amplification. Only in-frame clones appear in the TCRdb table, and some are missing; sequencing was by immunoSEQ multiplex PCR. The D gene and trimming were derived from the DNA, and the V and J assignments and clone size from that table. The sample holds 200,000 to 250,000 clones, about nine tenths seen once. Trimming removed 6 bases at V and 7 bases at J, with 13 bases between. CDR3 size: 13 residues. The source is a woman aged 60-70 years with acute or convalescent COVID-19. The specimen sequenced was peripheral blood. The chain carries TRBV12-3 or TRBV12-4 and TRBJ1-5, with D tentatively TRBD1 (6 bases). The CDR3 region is CASSTQGRQPQHF. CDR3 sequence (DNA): TGTGCCAGCAGCACACAGGGAAGGCAGCCCCAGCATTTT.